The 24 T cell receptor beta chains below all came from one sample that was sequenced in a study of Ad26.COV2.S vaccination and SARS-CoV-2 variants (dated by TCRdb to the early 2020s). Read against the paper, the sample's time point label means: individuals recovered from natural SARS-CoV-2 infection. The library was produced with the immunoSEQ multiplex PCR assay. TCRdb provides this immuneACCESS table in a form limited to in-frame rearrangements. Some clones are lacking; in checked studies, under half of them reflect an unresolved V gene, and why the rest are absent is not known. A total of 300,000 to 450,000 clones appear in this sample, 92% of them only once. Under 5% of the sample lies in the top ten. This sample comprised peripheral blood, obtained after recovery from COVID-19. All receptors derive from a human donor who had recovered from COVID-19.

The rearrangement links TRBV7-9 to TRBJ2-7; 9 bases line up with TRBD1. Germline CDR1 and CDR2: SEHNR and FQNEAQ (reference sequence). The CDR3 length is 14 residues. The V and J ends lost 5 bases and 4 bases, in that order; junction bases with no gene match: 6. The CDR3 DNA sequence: TGTGCCAGCAGCCTACAGGGGGCGTCTTACGAGCAGTACTTC. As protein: CASSLQGASYEQYF. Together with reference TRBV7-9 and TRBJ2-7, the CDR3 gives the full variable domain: DTGVSQNPRHKITKRGQNVTFRCDPISEHNRLYWYRQTLGQGPEFLTYFQNEAQLEKSRLLSDRFSAERPKGSFSTLEIQRTEQGDSAMYLCASSLQGASYEQYFGPGTRLTVT.

DNA for the CDR3: TGTGCCAGCAGCCACCTCACACGGGATGGAGAAGCTTTCTTT. This gives the protein CASSHLTRDGEAFF. The chain recombines TRBV3-1 (or the pseudogene TRBV3-2) with TRBJ1-1, with D uncertain. The CDR3 has 14 amino acids. In germline, CDR1 is LGHDT, CDR2 YNNKEL (reference sequence). Trimming took 3 bases from V and 8 from J, leaving 16 bases between them.

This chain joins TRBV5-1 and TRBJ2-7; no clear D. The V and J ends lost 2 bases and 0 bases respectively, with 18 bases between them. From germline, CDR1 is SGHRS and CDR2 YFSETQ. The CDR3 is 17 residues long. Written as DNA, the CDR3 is TGCGCCAGCAGCTTTGGGTTCGTCGGTTACAACTCCTACGAGCAGTACTTC. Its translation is CASSFGFVGYNSYEQYF.

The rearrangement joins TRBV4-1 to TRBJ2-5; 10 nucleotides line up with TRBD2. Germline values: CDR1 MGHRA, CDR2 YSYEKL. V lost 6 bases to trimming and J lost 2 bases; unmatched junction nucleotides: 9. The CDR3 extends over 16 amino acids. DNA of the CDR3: TGCGCCAGCAGTCGGACTAGCGGAAGCCCACAAGAGACCCAGTACTTC. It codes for CASSRTSGSPQETQYF.

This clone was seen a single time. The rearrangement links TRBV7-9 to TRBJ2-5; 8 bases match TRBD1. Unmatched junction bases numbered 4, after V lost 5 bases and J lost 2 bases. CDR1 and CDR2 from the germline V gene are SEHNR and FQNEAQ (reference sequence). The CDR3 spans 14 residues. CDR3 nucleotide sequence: TGTGCCAGCAGCATCAGACAGGGGCAAGAGACCCAGTACTTC. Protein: CASSIRQGQETQYF.

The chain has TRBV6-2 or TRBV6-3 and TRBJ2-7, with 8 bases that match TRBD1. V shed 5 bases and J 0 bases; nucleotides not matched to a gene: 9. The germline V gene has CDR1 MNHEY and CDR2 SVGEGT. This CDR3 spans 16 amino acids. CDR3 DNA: TGTGCCAGCAGTCCGTGGACAGGGTCCCACTCCTACGAGCAGTACTTC. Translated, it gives CASSPWTGSHSYEQYF.

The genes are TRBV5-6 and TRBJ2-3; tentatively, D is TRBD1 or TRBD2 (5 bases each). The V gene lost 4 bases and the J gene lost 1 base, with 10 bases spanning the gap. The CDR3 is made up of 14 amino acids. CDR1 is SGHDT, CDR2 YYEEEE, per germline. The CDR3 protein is CASSRDLGTDTQYF. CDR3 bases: TGTGCCAGCAGCCGGGACCTAGGCACAGATACGCAGTATTTT.

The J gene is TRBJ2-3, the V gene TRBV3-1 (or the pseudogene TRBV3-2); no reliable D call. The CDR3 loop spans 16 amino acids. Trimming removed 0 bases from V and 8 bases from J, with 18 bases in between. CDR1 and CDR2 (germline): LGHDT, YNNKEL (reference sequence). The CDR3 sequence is CASSQERARPWGTQYF. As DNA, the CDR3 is TGTGCCAGCAGCCAAGAACGGGCCCGGCCATGGGGTACGCAGTATTTT.

CDR3 sequence reads: CASSEVFGVMNYGYTF. The CDR3 region has the DNA TGTGCCAGCAGTGAAGTCTTTGGGGTCATGAACTATGGCTACACCTTC. This chain links TRBV2 with TRBJ1-2; D not certain. CDR3 length: 16 amino acids. The V gene lost 1 base and the J gene lost 2 bases, with 14 bases spanning the gap. The germline V gene has CDR1 SNHLY and CDR2 FYNNEI.

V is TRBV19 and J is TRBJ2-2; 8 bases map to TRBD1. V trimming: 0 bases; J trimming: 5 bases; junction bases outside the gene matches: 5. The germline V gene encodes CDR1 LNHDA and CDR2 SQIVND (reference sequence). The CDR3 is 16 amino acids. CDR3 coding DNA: TGTGCCAGTAGTATAGACGCAGGGGGCAGGACCGGGGAGCTGTTTTTT. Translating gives CASSIDAGGRTGELFF.

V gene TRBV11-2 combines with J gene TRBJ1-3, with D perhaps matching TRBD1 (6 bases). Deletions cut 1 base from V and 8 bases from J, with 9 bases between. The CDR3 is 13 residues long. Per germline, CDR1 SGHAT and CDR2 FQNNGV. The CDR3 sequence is CASSLAGVDTIYF. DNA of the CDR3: TGTGCCAGCAGCTTAGCAGGGGTGGACACCATATATTTT.

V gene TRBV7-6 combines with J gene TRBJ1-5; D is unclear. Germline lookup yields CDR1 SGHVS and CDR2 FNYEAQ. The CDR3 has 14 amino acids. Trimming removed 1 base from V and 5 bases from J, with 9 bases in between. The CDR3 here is CASSLEVGYQPQHF. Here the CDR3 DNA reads TGTGCCAGCAGCTTAGAGGTCGGATATCAGCCCCAGCATTTT.

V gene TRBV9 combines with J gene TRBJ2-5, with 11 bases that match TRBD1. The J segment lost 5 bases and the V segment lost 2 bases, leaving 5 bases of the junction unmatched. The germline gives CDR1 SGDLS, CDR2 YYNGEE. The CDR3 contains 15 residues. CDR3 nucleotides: TGTGCCAGCAGCGTCGGACAGGGGGCGCGGGAGACCCAGTACTTC. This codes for CASSVGQGARETQYF.

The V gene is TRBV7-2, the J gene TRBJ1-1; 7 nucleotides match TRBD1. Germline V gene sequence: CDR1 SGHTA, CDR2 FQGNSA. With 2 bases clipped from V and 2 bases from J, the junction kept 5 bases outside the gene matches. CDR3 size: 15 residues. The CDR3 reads CASSLSPGGNTEAFF. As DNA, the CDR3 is TGTGCCAGCAGCTTATCCCCAGGGGGAAACACTGAAGCTTTCTTT.

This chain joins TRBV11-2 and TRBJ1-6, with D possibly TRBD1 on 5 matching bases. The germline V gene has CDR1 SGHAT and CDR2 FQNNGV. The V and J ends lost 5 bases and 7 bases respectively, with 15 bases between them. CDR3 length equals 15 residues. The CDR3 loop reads CASSIIGVLNSPLHF. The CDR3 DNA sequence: TGTGCCAGCAGCATCATAGGGGTTCTAAATTCACCCCTCCACTTT.

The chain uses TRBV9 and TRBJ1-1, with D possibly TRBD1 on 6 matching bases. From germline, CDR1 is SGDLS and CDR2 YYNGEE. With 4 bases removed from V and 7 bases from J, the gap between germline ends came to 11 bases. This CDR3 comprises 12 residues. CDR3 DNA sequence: TGTGCCAGCAGCCGGGGGGCCAGTGAAGCTTTCTTT. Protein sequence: CASSRGASEAFF.

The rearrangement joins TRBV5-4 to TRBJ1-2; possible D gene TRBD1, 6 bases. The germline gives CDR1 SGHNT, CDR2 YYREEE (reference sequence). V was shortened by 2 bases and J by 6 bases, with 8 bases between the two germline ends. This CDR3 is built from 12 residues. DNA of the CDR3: TGTGCCAGCAGCTTCCGACAGGATGGCTACACCTTC. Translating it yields CASSFRQDGYTF. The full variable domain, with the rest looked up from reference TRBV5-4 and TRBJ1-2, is ETGVTQSPTHLIKTRGQQVTLRCSSQSGHNTVSWYQQALGQGPQFIFQYYREEENGRGNFPPRFSGLQFPNYSSELNVNALELDDSALYLCASSFRQDGYTFGSGTRLTVV.

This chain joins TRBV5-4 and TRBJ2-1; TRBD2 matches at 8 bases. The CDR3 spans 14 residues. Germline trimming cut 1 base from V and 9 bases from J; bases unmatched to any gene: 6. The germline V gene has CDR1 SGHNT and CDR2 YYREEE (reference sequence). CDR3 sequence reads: CASSLQQRGTEQFF. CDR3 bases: TGTGCCAGCAGCTTGCAGCAGCGGGGGACTGAGCAGTTCTTC.

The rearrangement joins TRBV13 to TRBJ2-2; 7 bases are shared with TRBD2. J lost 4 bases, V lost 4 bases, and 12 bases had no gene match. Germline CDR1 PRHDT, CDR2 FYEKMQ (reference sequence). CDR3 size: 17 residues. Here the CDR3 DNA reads TGTGCCAGCAGCTCCCCTCAGGGCGGGGGTACCACCGGGGAGCTGTTTTTT. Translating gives CASSSPQGGGTTGELFF.

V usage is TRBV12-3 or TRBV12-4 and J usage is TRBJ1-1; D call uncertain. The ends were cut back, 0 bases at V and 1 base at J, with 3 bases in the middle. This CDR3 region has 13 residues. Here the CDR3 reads CASSLARNTEAFF. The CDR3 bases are TGTGCCAGCAGTTTAGCGCGGAACACTGAAGCTTTCTTT.

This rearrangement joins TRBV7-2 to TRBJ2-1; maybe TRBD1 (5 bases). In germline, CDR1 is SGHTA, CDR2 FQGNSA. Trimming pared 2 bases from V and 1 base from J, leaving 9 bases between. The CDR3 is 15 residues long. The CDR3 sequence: CASSLNRLSYNEQFF. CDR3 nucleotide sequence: TGTGCCAGCAGCTTAAACAGGTTGTCCTACAATGAGCAGTTCTTC.

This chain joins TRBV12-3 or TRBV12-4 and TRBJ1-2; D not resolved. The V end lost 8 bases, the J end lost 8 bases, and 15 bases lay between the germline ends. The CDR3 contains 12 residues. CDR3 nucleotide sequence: TGTGCCAGCGGTGGGATGGTCTTGGGCTACACCTTC. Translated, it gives CASGGMVLGYTF.

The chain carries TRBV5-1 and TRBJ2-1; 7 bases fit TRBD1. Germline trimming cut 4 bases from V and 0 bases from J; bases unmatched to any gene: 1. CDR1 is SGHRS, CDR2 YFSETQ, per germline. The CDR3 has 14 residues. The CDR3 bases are TGCGCCAGCAGCAACAGGGGCTCCTACAATGAGCAGTTCTTC. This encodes CASSNRGSYNEQFF.

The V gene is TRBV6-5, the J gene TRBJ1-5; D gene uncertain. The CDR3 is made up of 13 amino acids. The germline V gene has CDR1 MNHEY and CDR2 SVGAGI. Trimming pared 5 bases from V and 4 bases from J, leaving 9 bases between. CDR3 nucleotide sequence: TGTGCCAGCAGTCTCCGGGAAAATCAGCCCCAGCATTTT. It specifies CASSLRENQPQHF.